The 20 T cell receptor beta chains reported below all come from one sample, sequenced in a study of human T cells and chemical hapten exposure. TCRdb passed the RACE reads through MiXCR, listing each CDR3 protein once. The data contain under 120,000 distinct CDR3 sequences, 9.5% to 11% of them singletons. The time point: patch test 1, 2 weeks after DPC sensitization. The sample's treatment: therapeutic diphenylcyclopropenone sensitization with weekly scalp DPC. The material was whole blood, obtained in connection with sensitization to the hapten diphenylcyclopropenone (DPC). The receptors shown here come from a woman in her thirties or forties with alopecia areata. Some clones in this sample may be carry-over from other donors' samples.

This clonotype was detected a few times. This chain connects TRBV10-3 to TRBJ2-5; 8 bases map to TRBD2. The CDR3 has 15 amino acids. J gave up 1 base and V 5 bases, and 6 bases lay outside the gene matches. CDR1 and CDR2 from the germline V gene are ENHRY and SYGVKD. The chain's CDR3 is CAISLAGGAQETQYF. The CDR3 DNA follows: TGTGCCATCAGTCTAGCGGGTGGTGCCCAAGAGACCCAGTACTTC.

This clonotype was counted ten times or more. The chain is built from TRBV7-9 and TRBJ1-2, with D possibly matching TRBD1 (6 bases). V was clipped by 7 bases and J by 6 bases, with 18 bases between them. Germline V gives CDR1 SEHNR, CDR2 FQNEAQ (reference sequence). The CDR3 extends over 14 amino acids. DNA of the CDR3: TGTGCCAGCAACCCTTCGGGGGGCGGCGATGGCTACACCTTC. This translates into CASNPSGGGDGYTF.

Only one count was recorded for this clonotype. Possible read error: a much larger clone is one base away. This chain uses TRBV28 with TRBJ1-6, with TRBD1 as a possible D gene (6 bases). The germline V gene encodes CDR1 MDHEN and CDR2 SYDVKM. The length of the CDR3 is 19 residues. CDR3 in amino acids: CANSFLRYEDSSYNSPLHF. The CDR3 coding sequence is TGTGCCAACAGTTTTCTCAGATATGAGGACAGCTCCTATAATTCACCCCTCCACTTT.

This clonotype was detected only a few times. The chain is built from TRBV7-2 and TRBJ2-3, with no clear D. Germline V CDR1 and CDR2: SGHTA, FQGNSA. The CDR3 spans 11 residues. V was pared by 2 bases and J by 6 bases, with 3 bases between. CDR3 loop: CASSLMDTQYF. CDR3 nucleotides: TGTGCCAGCAGCTTAATGGATACGCAGTATTTT.

This clonotype turned up a few times. This chain uses TRBV7-2 with TRBJ2-3; D unclear. CDR1 and CDR2 (germline): SGHTA, FQGNSA. The CDR3 has 12 residues. V was pared by 7 bases and J by 4 bases, with 9 bases between. The CDR3 spells CASTNRADTQYF. The CDR3 DNA reads TGTGCCAGCACCAACAGAGCAGATACGCAGTATTTT.

The chain recombines TRBV3-1 with TRBJ1-2, with 9 bases lining up with TRBD1. The CDR3 covers 14 residues. Germline values: CDR1 LGHDT, CDR2 YNNKEL (reference sequence). The V segment lost 4 bases and the J segment 7 bases; nucleotides outside the gene matches: 7. CDR3 loop: CASSPFGQGTGYTF. Written as DNA, the CDR3 is TGTGCCAGCAGCCCTTTCGGACAGGGGACTGGCTACACCTTC.

This clonotype was counted between two and nine times. This sequence joins TRBV9 and TRBJ2-7; 7 bases are a match to TRBD2. Germline V CDR1 and CDR2: SGDLS, YYNGEE. V lost 0 bases to trimming and J lost 6 bases; unmatched junction nucleotides: 9. This CDR3 is built from 15 residues. The DNA for the CDR3 is TGTGCCAGCAGCGTAGAGGTGGGAGGGCCGCGCGAGCAGTACTTC. The encoded protein is CASSVEVGGPREQYF.

This clonotype came up many times. V gene TRBV27 combines with J gene TRBJ2-3, with D tentatively TRBD1 (5 bases). Germline CDR1 is MNHEY and CDR2 is SMNVEV (reference sequence). The CDR3 loop spans 11 amino acids. Trimming removed 5 bases from V and 5 bases from J, with 5 bases in between. DNA of the CDR3: TGTGCCAGCAGTGACAGAGATACGCAGTATTTT. The encoded protein is CASSDRDTQYF.

This clonotype was observed at least ten times. The chain carries TRBV19 and TRBJ2-3; D uncertain. There are 11 residues in the CDR3. V was clipped by 3 bases and J by 6 bases, with 4 bases between them. Germline V gene sequence: CDR1 LNHDA, CDR2 SQIVND (reference sequence). The CDR3 here is CASSIGDTQYF. For the CDR3, the DNA is TGTGCCAGTAGTATTGGTGATACGCAGTATTTT.

This clonotype was observed a handful of times. The J gene is TRBJ1-2, the V gene TRBV7-3; TRBD1 is a possible D gene (6 bases). In germline, CDR1 is SGHTA, CDR2 FQGTGA. The CDR3 is made up of 15 amino acids. Trimming shortened V by 5 bases and J by 3 bases, and 16 bases separated the two germline ends. CDR3 coding DNA: TGTGCCAGCAGCCCGACAGGACCTAAGGACTATGGCTACACCTTC. Amino acids: CASSPTGPKDYGYTF.

In its sample, this clonotype was seen a few times. The chain is built from TRBV11-1 and TRBJ1-1, with D unclear. CDR3 length equals 13 residues. Trimming took off 4 bases at V and 5 bases at J, with 11 bases between the two ends. In germline, CDR1 is SGHAT, CDR2 FQDESV (reference sequence). CDR3 in DNA: TGTGCCAGCAGCTCAGCAGGAATGACTGAAGCTTTCTTT. Protein sequence: CASSSAGMTEAFF.

This rearrangement joins TRBV6-2 or TRBV6-3 to TRBJ2-1; possibly TRBD1 for D (5 bases). The CDR3 consists of 17 residues. The germline CDR1 and CDR2 sequences are MNHEY and SVGEGT. Trimming took 6 bases from V and 0 from J, leaving 18 bases between them. The CDR3 DNA follows: TGTGCCAGCAGCTCCCAACGACAGATAAGCTCCTACAATGAGCAGTTCTTC. This encodes CASSSQRQISSYNEQFF.

This clonotype appeared many times. This sequence joins TRBV27 and TRBJ2-2, with a tentative D call TRBD2 (6 bases). Trimming removed 5 bases at V and 4 bases at J, with 17 bases between. Germline lookup yields CDR1 MNHEY and CDR2 SMNVEV (reference sequence). CDR3 size: 16 residues. The CDR3: CASSPSGGAVTGELFF. DNA of the CDR3: TGTGCCAGCAGTCCCTCTGGAGGGGCTGTCACCGGGGAGCTGTTTTTT.

This clonotype was observed at least ten times. The rearrangement joins TRBV19 to TRBJ2-7, with D uncertain. Trimming removed 0 bases from V and 5 bases from J, with 17 bases in between. This CDR3 spans 16 amino acids. Germline lookup yields CDR1 LNHDA and CDR2 SQIVND (reference sequence). The CDR3 loop reads CASSIDLAVRSDEQYF. Here the CDR3 DNA reads TGTGCCAGTAGTATAGATCTGGCAGTCCGCTCTGACGAGCAGTACTTC. The whole variable domain, filled in from reference TRBV19 and TRBJ2-7, reads DGGITQSPKYLFRKEGQNVTLSCEQNLNHDAMYWYRQDPGQGLRLIYYSQIVNDFQKGDIAEGYSVSREKKESFPLTVTSAQKNPTAFYLCASSIDLAVRSDEQYFGPGTRLTVT.

In this sample, this clonotype turned up many times. The J gene is TRBJ2-1, the V gene TRBV20-1, with TRBD2 matching 11 bases. This CDR3 is built from 14 residues. Germline CDR1 is DFQATT and CDR2 is SNEGSKA (reference sequence). V was clipped by 2 bases and J by 3 bases; unmatched bases: 0. DNA for the CDR3: TGCAGTGCTAGAACTAGCGGGGGCTACAATGAGCAGTTCTTC. Translating gives CSARTSGGYNEQFF.

This clonotype was detected ten times or more. The chain joins TRBV7-2 to TRBJ2-7; D gene unclear. The V end was cut by 5 bases, the J end by 4 bases, with 9 bases between. The CDR3 totals 12 residues. Germline CDR1 and CDR2: SGHTA and FQGNSA. This CDR3 reads CASSLDEYEQYF. DNA of the CDR3: TGTGCCAGCAGCCTTGACGAATACGAGCAGTACTTC.

The chain carries TRBV6-2 or TRBV6-3 and TRBJ1-5, with D possibly TRBD1 on 5 matching bases. Germline V gene data show CDR1 as MNHEY and CDR2 as SVGEGT. The CDR3 covers 15 residues. With 2 bases removed from V and 2 bases from J, the gap between germline ends came to 10 bases. CDR3 loop: CASSYGGGGNQPQHF. CDR3 nucleotide sequence: TGTGCCAGCAGTTACGGGGGGGGTGGCAATCAGCCCCAGCATTTT.

The chain links TRBV7-2 to TRBJ1-2, with D unresolved. The germline V and J ends were trimmed by 1 base and 4 bases, with 4 bases remaining between them. This CDR3 is built from 12 residues. CDR1 SGHTA and CDR2 FQGNSA come from the germline V gene. CDR3 sequence: CASSLGIYGYTF. CDR3 coding DNA: TGTGCCAGCAGCTTAGGGATCTATGGCTACACCTTC.

V gene TRBV9 combines with J gene TRBJ2-5, with 9 bases fitting TRBD1. There are 20 residues in the CDR3. Losses at the gene ends were 4 bases for V and 4 bases for J; bases not matched to a gene: 23. Per germline, CDR1 SGDLS and CDR2 YYNGEE. As DNA, the CDR3 is TGTGCCAGCAGCCCAAGTTTCAGGGACAGGGCCCTATTCGGGGGAGAGACCCAGTACTTC. Its translation: CASSPSFRDRALFGGETQYF.

This clonotype has a count of ten or more. V and J are TRBV12-3 or TRBV12-4 and TRBJ1-3; D is perhaps TRBD1 (5 bases). V was cut by 5 bases and J by 4 bases, with 15 bases left in between. This CDR3 is 15 amino acids long. In DNA, the CDR3 is TGTGCCAGCAGTAGGGCCCGGGGGAGCGGAAACACCATATATTTT. It specifies CASSRARGSGNTIYF.